The rows below give T cell receptor beta chains drawn from one sample of a study of T cells expressing NK-cell markers. TCRdb re-called the 5' RACE reads, yielding one record per CDR3 amino acid sequence without DNA. The sample data list around 470,000 distinct CDR3 sequences. Sequenced: blood T cells: a sorted CD56 or NKG2C T cell subset, CD4+ or CD8+ T cells, or bulk PBMC T cells (not recorded which). These TCRs come from a woman aged 50 to 60 in good health. The CDR3 runs from the conserved cysteine through the conserved F or W.

cdr3_aa: CASRSTGKMLGYTF; v_call: TRBV12-3/TRBV12-4; j_call: TRBJ1-2
cdr3_aa: CASSPRTPYEQYF; v_call: TRBV3-1; j_call: TRBJ2-7
cdr3_aa: CATSWESNQPQHF; v_call: TRBV15; j_call: TRBJ1-5
cdr3_aa: CASTPGLAADTQYF; v_call: TRBV11-2; j_call: TRBJ2-3
cdr3_aa: CASSVGPSVEGYEQYF; v_call: TRBV9; j_call: TRBJ2-7
cdr3_aa: CAWSRDNEQFF; v_call: TRBV30; j_call: TRBJ2-1
cdr3_aa: CASSLAQGAADTQYF; v_call: TRBV5-8; j_call: TRBJ2-3
cdr3_aa: CSAREASASTDTQYF; v_call: TRBV20-1; j_call: TRBJ2-3
cdr3_aa: CASNPGPHGGEQYF; v_call: TRBV4-1; j_call: TRBJ2-7
cdr3_aa: CSAPNLAGTNEKLFF; v_call: TRBV20-1; j_call: TRBJ1-4
cdr3_aa: CASSSHSGTSGNEQFF; v_call: TRBV11-2; j_call: TRBJ2-1
cdr3_aa: CASSVESGLSYNEQFF; v_call: TRBV7-2; j_call: TRBJ2-1
cdr3_aa: CASTTLTGGSYNEQFF; v_call: TRBV6-5; j_call: TRBJ2-1
cdr3_aa: CASSSPGRWIPEAFF; v_call: TRBV7-2; j_call: TRBJ1-1
cdr3_aa: CASSLKQGFGYTF; v_call: TRBV2; j_call: TRBJ1-2
cdr3_aa: CSARESGAGANVLTF; v_call: TRBV20-1; j_call: TRBJ2-6
cdr3_aa: CATSGAGPDENIQYF; v_call: TRBV24-1; j_call: TRBJ2-4
cdr3_aa: CASSTAEGRLGGFNEQFF; v_call: TRBV6-2/TRBV6-3; j_call: TRBJ2-1
cdr3_aa: CASSPSSAGETQYF; v_call: TRBV12-3/TRBV12-4; j_call: TRBJ2-5
cdr3_aa: CASRTGTVGNIQYF; v_call: TRBV11-2; j_call: TRBJ2-4
cdr3_aa: CASSADRGLTGELFF; v_call: TRBV5-6; j_call: TRBJ2-2
cdr3_aa: CASSQDLGTRPNNEQFF; v_call: TRBV4-2; j_call: TRBJ2-1
cdr3_aa: CASWTGSIVGNQPQHF; v_call: TRBV27; j_call: TRBJ1-5
cdr3_aa: CASSLVGENTEAFF; v_call: TRBV7-9; j_call: TRBJ1-1
cdr3_aa: CASSNERARQETQYF; v_call: TRBV7-6; j_call: TRBJ2-5
cdr3_aa: CASSWTGDTEAFF; v_call: TRBV5-1; j_call: TRBJ1-1
cdr3_aa: CASTLVTGNEQFF; v_call: TRBV5-1; j_call: TRBJ2-1
cdr3_aa: CASSLEVRVLTF; v_call: TRBV11-2; j_call: TRBJ1-2
cdr3_aa: CASSRDTRPGEQYF; v_call: TRBV11-3; j_call: TRBJ2-7
cdr3_aa: CASSPPGTSNTEAFF; v_call: TRBV5-1; j_call: TRBJ1-1
cdr3_aa: CAWSYTGFEKLFF; v_call: TRBV30; j_call: TRBJ1-4
cdr3_aa: CASSPLPGKGDTQYF; v_call: TRBV18; j_call: TRBJ2-3
cdr3_aa: CASSGPITGEKWDEQFF; v_call: TRBV25-1; j_call: TRBJ2-1
cdr3_aa: CATSSGRAIGEQFF; v_call: TRBV24-1; j_call: TRBJ2-1
cdr3_aa: CASSDHQRDPYYEQYF; v_call: TRBV10-1; j_call: TRBJ2-7
cdr3_aa: CASSHSFNQPQHF; v_call: TRBV12-3/TRBV12-4; j_call: TRBJ1-5